The rows below give T cell receptor beta chains drawn from one sample of a study of blood T cell repertoires in COVID-19. Sequencing used immunoSEQ multiplex PCR; TCRdb keeps in-frame clones, though not all of them. The table has hundreds of thousands of clones, roughly 90% seen once. The material sequenced was PBMCs or T cells enriched from blood (not recorded which). The receptors derive from a woman younger than 45 with acute COVID-19. Both conserved end residues are trimmed from each CDR3. The D gene is left open where the match is weak. Rows give clone size only sometimes, using once, few, many, or a class for an expanded clone.

TRBV27,once,TRBD2,TRBJ2-3,ASSLVVPGPGGGAEGTQY
TRBV4-3,-,-,TRBJ1-1,ASSQDGFGQTNTEAF
TRBV5-1,-,TRBD1,TRBJ1-6,ASSGGQGNNSPLH
TRBV18,-,-,TRBJ1-3,ASSISGRRSGNTIY
TRBV11-3,once,TRBD2,TRBJ2-1,ASSKGGSGGLRGEQF
TRBV7-2,-,-,TRBJ2-7,ASSPSYGAYEQY
TRBV4-1,-,-,TRBJ1-4,ASSQDGGRTNEKLF
TRBV13,-,TRBD1,TRBJ1-6,ASSFRTGNNSPLH
TRBV3-1/TRBV3-2,-,TRBD2,TRBJ2-2,ASSSSGGAVTGELF
TRBV19,-,-,TRBJ1-1,ASTDLTGSTEAF
TRBV5-1,-,TRBD1,TRBJ2-1,ASSSTGGAYNEQF
TRBV6-5,-,-,TRBJ1-2,ASSYSDREYGYT
TRBV11-2,-,-,TRBJ1-1,ASSPLRTGPNTEAF
TRBV29-1,-,TRBD2,TRBJ2-1,SVEAGTSARFYFYNEQF
TRBV7-9,-,-,TRBJ2-3,ASSSLDSSLADTQY